This TCR beta chain was recovered during a study of cytomegalovirus exposure and HLA in healthy donors. Findings and caveats of the study: In a later analysis, DRB1 alleles had the most associated TCRs; HLA-C alleles the fewest. In a later analysis, a missense DCLRE1C variant was linked to TCR beta V- and J-gene trimming. The study assumed roughly uniform donor sequencing depth for presence/absence analyses.

The PCR made use of 60 Vbeta and 13 Jbeta primers. Some clones are missing from TCRdb's copy, which holds only in-frame ones; the method was immunoSEQ multiplex PCR. The sample shows some 99,000 clones, 73% of them seen only once. The V gene's germline CDR1 is MNHEY and CDR2 SVGAGI. V was cut by 8 bases and J by 11 bases, with 18 bases left in between. The CDR3 length is 12 residues. For this clone: Its specificity is unknown.

The clonotype comes from a man aged 40-50 years in good health and CMV-seronegative. Material: PBMCs. The chain joins TRBV6-5 to TRBJ1-1; TRBD1 might be the D (5 bases). The chain's CDR3 is CASGAGSSEAFF. CDR3 coding DNA: TGTGCCAGCGGGGCCGGGAGTTCAGAGGCTTTCTTT.